A single sample gave rise to the 21 T cell receptor beta chains below, sequenced in a study of blood T cell repertoires in COVID-19. The table came from immunoSEQ multiplex PCR; TCRdb's copy has only in-frame clones and leaves some out. The sample has about 190,000 clones, about 83% seen once. The sequenced sample consisted of peripheral blood. The receptors stem from a woman aged 70 to 79 with active or convalescent COVID-19.

The chain couples TRBV21-1 to TRBJ2-1; no check of the table's D call, TRBD2, against the DNA was made. TRBV21-1 constitutes a pseudogene. The CDR3 covers 21 residues. The CDR3 region has the DNA TGTGCCAGCAGCAAAGCGCGAGGGGTTAATCCGGAGGGGAGTAGAAACAATGAGCAGTTCTTC. Translation gives CASSKARGVNPEGSRNNEQFF.

The chain couples TRBV3-1 (or the pseudogene TRBV3-2) to TRBJ1-1; D gene uncertain. The CDR3 sequence is 11 residues long. Germline CDR1 is LGHDT and CDR2 is YNNKEL (reference sequence). Trimming took 6 bases from V and 1 from J, leaving 3 bases between them. This CDR3 is CASSRNTEAFF. The CDR3 DNA reads as TGTGCCAGCAGTAGGAACACTGAAGCTTTCTTT.

The chain combines TRBV4-1 with TRBJ2-3, with 11 bases fitting TRBD2. The CDR3 is made up of 18 amino acids. V trimming: 4 bases; J trimming: 5 bases; junction bases outside the gene matches: 14. Germline-derived CDR1 and CDR2 are MGHRA and YSYEKL. CDR3 coding DNA: TGCGCCAGCAGCCCGCAAGCGAATAGCGGGAGGGCCAGAGATACGCAGTATTTT. It yields the protein CASSPQANSGRARDTQYF.

This chain connects TRBV4-1 to TRBJ1-2; TRBD1 is a possible D gene (6 bases). This CDR3 is built from 16 residues. Germline V gene data show CDR1 as MGHRA and CDR2 as YSYEKL. V lost 0 bases to trimming and J lost 4 bases, with 15 bases between them. CDR3 in amino acids: CASSQEHYRESYGYTF. The CDR3 DNA reads as TGCGCCAGCAGCCAAGAGCATTACAGGGAGAGCTATGGCTACACCTTC.

The chain uses TRBV6-5 and TRBJ2-1; TRBD2 agrees at 7 bases. The germline V gene encodes CDR1 MNHEY and CDR2 SVGAGI. The CDR3 sequence is 15 residues long. Losses at the gene ends were 5 bases for V and 2 bases for J; bases not matched to a gene: 6. CDR3 region: CASSPNGLAYNEQFF. The CDR3 DNA reads TGTGCCAGCAGTCCTAACGGACTAGCCTACAATGAGCAGTTCTTC.

The J gene is TRBJ2-1, the V gene TRBV19; D is unclear. CDR1 is LNHDA, CDR2 SQIVND, per germline (reference sequence). Trimming pared 2 bases from V and 7 bases from J, leaving 12 bases between. The CDR3 has 14 amino acids. Here the CDR3 DNA reads TGTGCCAGTAGTATATCGTCTCAACGGAATGAGCAGTTCTTC. It is translated as CASSISSQRNEQFF.

The rearrangement uses TRBV24-1 and TRBJ2-1; D might be TRBD2 (5 bases). The CDR3 extends over 13 amino acids. Trimming stripped 7 bases from V and 8 bases from J, with 14 bases between. Germline assignment: CDR1 KGHDR and CDR2 SFDVKD. In nucleotides, the CDR3 is TGTGCCACCAGAAAAGCCGGAGGTGATGAGCAGTTCTTC. Protein: CATRKAGGDEQFF.

V is TRBV3-1 (or the pseudogene TRBV3-2) and J is TRBJ1-1; D unclear. The CDR3 is 12 residues long. CDR1 and CDR2 from the germline V gene are LGHDT and YNNKEL (reference sequence). Trimming cost V 3 bases and J 5 bases, with 7 bases left between them. The CDR3 protein is CASSHGETEAFF. CDR3 DNA: TGTGCCAGCAGCCACGGGGAAACTGAAGCTTTCTTT.

The genes are TRBV6-5 and TRBJ1-4, with 7 bases aligning to TRBD1. Looked up from germline, CDR1 is MNHEY and CDR2 is SVGAGI. After removal of 6 bases from V and 8 bases from J, the junction contained 12 bases not matched to a gene. The CDR3 is 15 residues long. Here the CDR3 reads CASSAGLDRVEKLFF. Here the CDR3 DNA reads TGTGCCAGCAGCGCCGGATTAGACAGGGTGGAAAAACTGTTTTTT.

The rearrangement joins TRBV9 to TRBJ2-3; TRBD1 aligns across 7 bases. The CDR3 is 13 residues long. V gave up 3 bases and J gave up 4 bases; unmatched junction bases: 2. Looked up from germline, CDR1 is SGDLS and CDR2 is YYNGEE. This CDR3 is CASSADRADTQYF. CDR3 bases: TGTGCCAGCAGCGCCGACAGGGCAGATACGCAGTATTTT.

The rearrangement joins TRBV18 to TRBJ2-5; D may be TRBD1 (6 bases). V was shortened by 3 bases and J by 1 base, with 15 bases between the two germline ends. The CDR3 length is 16 residues. Germline V gives CDR1 KGHSH, CDR2 LQKENI. The CDR3 sequence is CASSPRDKSGQETQYF. CDR3 DNA: TGTGCCAGCTCACCTCGGGACAAATCGGGCCAAGAGACCCAGTACTTC.

V usage is TRBV5-1 and J usage is TRBJ2-2; no firm D call. The CDR3 covers 14 residues. Trimming cost V 0 bases and J 4 bases, with 7 bases left between them. Germline lookup yields CDR1 SGHRS and CDR2 YFSETQ. The DNA for the CDR3 is TGCGCCAGCAGCTTGGACAGTCCCACCGGGGAGCTGTTTTTT. It is translated as CASSLDSPTGELFF.

The chain employs TRBV27 and TRBJ2-2, with 9 nucleotides matching TRBD1. This CDR3 has 14 residues. Per the germline V gene, CDR1 is MNHEY and CDR2 is SMNVEV (reference sequence). V lost 6 bases and J lost 6; bases outside the gene matches: 5. CDR3 DNA sequence: TGTGCCAGCAGCACTGACAGGGGGGCCGGGGAGCTGTTTTTT. Its protein product is CASSTDRGAGELFF.

For the CDR3, the DNA is TGTGCCAGCAGCCCCCGGGGTAGCGCTTACAATGAGCAGTTCTTC. The encoded protein is CASSPRGSAYNEQFF. The V gene is TRBV9, the J gene TRBJ2-1, with D maybe TRBD2 (5 bases). Germline-derived CDR1 and CDR2 are SGDLS and YYNGEE. Trimming shortened V by 4 bases and J by 4 bases, and 15 bases separated the two germline ends. The CDR3 loop spans 15 amino acids. Supplemented by reference TRBV9 and TRBJ2-1, the full variable domain reads DSGVTQTPKHLITATGQRVTLRCSPRSGDLSVYWYQQSLDQGLQFLIQYYNGEERAKGNILERFSAQQFPDLHSELNLSSLELGDSALYFCASSPRGSAYNEQFFGPGTRLTVL.

The chain carries TRBV19 and TRBJ2-7; 8 bases are a match to TRBD1. V lost 5 bases, J lost 2 bases, and 5 bases stayed unmatched. The germline V gene encodes CDR1 LNHDA and CDR2 SQIVND (reference sequence). The CDR3 extends over 14 amino acids. In nucleotides, the CDR3 is TGTGCCAGTAGTTCCGGGACAGGAACCTACGAGCAGTACTTC. It is translated as CASSSGTGTYEQYF.

The rearrangement links TRBV23-1 to TRBJ1-2; D remains unclear. TRBV23-1 is an ORF; its function is uncertain. The CDR3 loop spans 14 amino acids. V dropped 3 bases and J dropped 0 bases, with 8 bases sitting between them. Here the CDR3 reads CASSQTGTNYGYTF. The CDR3 DNA reads as TGCGCCAGCAGTCAGACGGGTACTAACTATGGCTACACCTTC.

The chain couples TRBV2 to TRBJ1-1, with a possible D match to TRBD1 (6 bases). The CDR3 consists of 13 residues. V lost 7 bases, J lost 4 bases, and 13 bases lay in between. Germline V gene lookup returns CDR1 SNHLY and CDR2 FYNNEI. CDR3 DNA sequence: TGTGCCAGCATGATCACAGGGTCCACTGAAGCTTTCTTT. It yields the protein CASMITGSTEAFF.

V and J are TRBV3-1 (or the pseudogene TRBV3-2) and TRBJ2-2, with 9 bases aligning to TRBD1. The germline CDR1 and CDR2 sequences are LGHDT and YNNKEL (reference sequence). Unmatched junction bases numbered 4, after V lost 4 bases and J lost 7 bases. The CDR3 runs to 14 residues. As DNA, the CDR3 is TGTGCCAGCAGCCGTCGGACAGGGGACGGGGAGCTGTTTTTT. Translation gives CASSRRTGDGELFF.

CDR3 coding DNA: TGTGCCAGCAGCCTAGGAGGGCTAGCGGGCAGGGACCAAGAGACCCAGTACTTC. It specifies CASSLGGLAGRDQETQYF. The chain employs TRBV7-9 and TRBJ2-5, with 8 bases that match TRBD2. In germline, CDR1 is SEHNR, CDR2 FQNEAQ (reference sequence). This CDR3 comprises 18 residues. V shed 5 bases and J 0 bases; nucleotides not matched to a gene: 14.

The chain employs TRBV5-4 and TRBJ2-3; D gene unclear. The CDR3 has 14 residues. Deletions cut 4 bases from V and 1 base from J, with 10 bases between. Germline CDR1 is SGHNT and CDR2 is YYREEE (reference sequence). CDR3 coding DNA: TGTGCCAGCAGCCTAAAAAGCGGCACAGATACGCAGTATTTT. It is translated as CASSLKSGTDTQYF.

The genes are TRBV28 and TRBJ1-2, with 8 bases lining up with TRBD1. CDR1 is MDHEN and CDR2 is SYDVKM in the germline V gene. V was clipped by 6 bases and J by 3 bases; unmatched bases: 9. The CDR3 is 15 residues long. The CDR3 here is CASRPSTGGDYGYTF. In DNA, the CDR3 is TGTGCCAGCAGGCCCTCCACAGGGGGGGACTATGGCTACACCTTC.